This record concerns one T cell receptor beta chain sequence. Antigen unknown. Some clones are missing from TCRdb's copy, which holds only in-frame ones; the method was immunoSEQ multiplex PCR. The profile shows over a thousand clones, nearly 90% of them singletons. V trimming: 5 bases; J trimming: 8 bases; junction bases outside the gene matches: 7. Per the germline V gene, CDR1 is MNHEY and CDR2 is SMNVEV (reference sequence). The CDR3 extends over 13 amino acids. These data are taken from a study of chemoradiotherapy in HPV16-positive cancers. General study points: Candidate HPV-specific clones and E7-related TCR motifs grew in tumor during treatment. Better recurrence-free survival went with HPV-responsive T-cell expansion in HPV16-positive patients.

This rearrangement joins TRBV27 to TRBJ1-2; 8 bases line up with TRBD1. Source: tumor tissue, taken from a patient who underwent chemoradiotherapy. The receptor was derived from a human donor with HPV-associated anogenital cancer. CDR3 protein: CASSPQGGEGYTF. CDR3 DNA sequence: TGTGCCAGCAGTCCACAGGGGGGGGAAGGCTACACCTTC.